These T cell receptor beta chains were read from a single sample in a study of T cells in Graves' hyperthyroidism and ophthalmopathy. TCRdb reanalysed the multiplex PCR reads using MiXCR and keeps one entry per CDR3 protein. This table has approximately 640,000 distinct CDR3 sequences, about 17% appearing once. Sequencing input: blood. These receptors originate from a woman between 25 and 40 years old with Graves' hyperthyroidism. Each CDR3 is given with its conserved first and last residue. The D gene is left open where the match is weak. Clone sizes are given selectively: once, few, many, or a class where the clone is expanded.

>TRBJ2-7|TRBD2|TRBV28|many
CASSETSGSSYEQYF
TGTGCCAGCAGTGAGACTAGCGGGAGCTCCTACGAGCAGTACTTC
>TRBJ2-5|.|TRBV24-1|few
CATSGLSQETQYF
TGTGCCACCAGTGGATTGTCGCAAGAGACCCAGTACTTC
>TRBJ1-2|TRBD1|TRBV12-3/TRBV12-4|few
CASSFAGGSGYTF
TGTGCCAGCAGTTTCGCAGGGGGGAGTGGCTACACCTTC
>TRBJ1-6|TRBD1|TRBV11-2|many
CATGQGNSPLHF
TGTGCCACCGGACAGGGGAATTCACCCCTCCACTTT
>TRBJ2-7|TRBD2|TRBV11-2|few
CASRGGTSGSREQYF
TGTGCCAGCAGGGGTGGGACTAGCGGGAGTCGGGAGCAGTACTTC
>TRBJ2-5|.|TRBV28|.
CASSLGGLRGGETQYF
TGTGCCAGCAGTTTAGGCGGGCTAAGGGGTGGAGAGACCCAGTACTTC
>TRBJ2-7|.|TRBV7-3|many
CASSLGRDHEQYF
TGTGCCAGCAGCTTAGGAAGGGATCACGAGCAGTACTTC
>TRBJ2-1|.|TRBV19|.
CASSIRTATYNEQFF
TGTGCCAGTAGTATCCGGACAGCCACCTACAATGAGCAGTTCTTC
>TRBJ2-7|.|TRBV4-3|.
CASSQARVSYEQYF
TGCGCCAGCAGCCAAGCTCGCGTATCCTACGAGCAGTACTTC
>TRBJ1-1|.|TRBV6-2/TRBV6-3|many
CASSYSRTVNTEAFF
TGTGCCAGCAGTTACTCCAGGACAGTGAACACTGAAGCTTTCTTT
>TRBJ1-2|TRBD1|TRBV20-1|.
CSAEVLGQGNWDGYTF
TGCAGTGCCGAAGTCCTGGGACAGGGTAACTGGGATGGCTACACCTTC
>TRBJ2-3|.|TRBV6-4|few
CASSDTKRDGRGGDTQYF
TGTGCCAGCAGTGACACTAAGCGGGATGGCAGGGGAGGAGATACGCAGTATTTT
>TRBJ2-7|.|TRBV20-1|few
CSARDPREGLREQYF
TGCAGTGCTAGAGACCCTAGGGAAGGGTTACGCGAGCAGTACTTC
>TRBJ2-1|TRBD2|TRBV4-2|.
CASSPTTSVNNEQFF
TGTGCCAGCAGCCCGACTACTAGCGTAAACAATGAGCAGTTCTTC
>TRBJ2-3|TRBD2|TRBV2|many
CATLAGSRDTQYF
TGTGCCACCTTAGCGGGAAGTAGAGATACGCAGTATTTT
>TRBJ1-5|TRBD1|TRBV18|.
CASSSWTGGSNQPQHF
TGTGCCAGCTCATCATGGACAGGAGGAAGCAATCAGCCCCAGCATTTT
>TRBJ2-2|.|TRBV28|many
CASSLSGGSTGELFF
TGTGCCAGCAGTTTGTCCGGGGGCAGCACCGGGGAGCTGTTTTTT
>TRBJ1-2|TRBD1|TRBV5-1|.
CASSLDGQGKKGYTF
TGCGCCAGCAGCTTGGATGGACAGGGAAAAAAGGGCTACACCTTC
>TRBJ2-7|TRBD2|TRBV6-1|many
CASGDTSGRSYEQYF
TGTGCCAGCGGGGACACTAGCGGGAGGAGCTACGAGCAGTACTTC
>TRBJ2-7|.|TRBV5-1|.
CASSWNRDYEQYF
TGCGCCAGCAGCTGGAACCGGGACTACGAGCAGTACTTC
>TRBJ2-7|TRBD2|TRBV15|.
CATSRDTSGVKEQYF
TGTGCCACCAGCAGAGATACTAGCGGGGTGAAAGAGCAGTACTTC
>TRBJ2-7|.|TRBV28|.
CTSSYGLLSSYEQYF
TGTACCAGCAGCTACGGACTCCTAAGCTCCTACGAGCAGTACTTC
>TRBJ1-2|.|TRBV20-1|many
CSARDRRIPTF
TGCAGTGCTAGAGATCGTCGGATCCCCACCTTC
>TRBJ2-7|.|TRBV4-2|.
CASSQERSRYEQYF
TGTGCCAGCAGCCAAGAGAGGTCCCGTTACGAGCAGTACTTC
>TRBJ2-1|TRBD1|TRBV27|few
CASSPGGPYNEQSF
TGTGCCAGCAGCCCAGGGGGCCCCTACAATGAGCAGTCCTTC
>TRBJ2-3|.|TRBV2|few
CAKTGSTDTQYF
TGTGCCAAGACAGGAAGCACAGATACGCAGTATTTT
>TRBJ2-5|.|TRBV28|many
CASSLVVGRGTQYF
TGTGCCAGCAGTTTAGTTGTGGGGCGGGGGACCCAGTACTTC
>TRBJ2-5|TRBD2|TRBV24-1|many
CATSDLGRERETQYF
TGTGCCACCAGTGATTTGGGGCGGGAGCGAGAGACCCAGTACTTC
>TRBJ2-7|TRBD2|TRBV4-2|few
CASSQGPQGGYEQYF
TGTGCCAGCAGCCAAGGCCCCCAGGGAGGGTACGAGCAGTACTTC
>TRBJ2-2|.|TRBV5-1|.
CASITDTGELFF
TGCGCCAGCATAACGGACACCGGGGAGCTGTTTTTT
>TRBJ1-6|.|TRBV28|.
CASSFLGRQASPLHF
TGTGCCAGCAGTTTTCTTGGACGGCAAGCTTCACCCCTCCACTTT
>TRBJ2-1|.|TRBV6-2/TRBV6-3|.
CASRPRDWAFNEQFF
TGTGCCAGCAGACCTCGGGACTGGGCCTTCAATGAGCAGTTCTTC
>TRBJ1-5|.|TRBV7-6|few
CASSHRLWYQPQHF
TGTGCCAGCAGCCACCGGCTTTGGTATCAGCCCCAGCATTTT
>TRBJ2-3|.|TRBV7-3|few
CASSLSGMKTDTQYF
TGTGCCAGCAGCTTATCCGGTATGAAAACAGATACGCAGTATTTT
>TRBJ1-4|.|TRBV18|many
CASSQGYNEKLFF
TGTGCCAGCTCACAAGGGTATAATGAAAAACTGTTTTTT
>TRBJ1-4|.|TRBV29-1|.
CSVGDKDTYEKLFF
TGCAGCGTTGGGGACAAGGATACATATGAAAAACTGTTTTTT
>TRBJ1-5|.|TRBV12-3/TRBV12-4|many
CASSRPVGAGSSGQPQHF
TGTGCCAGCAGTCGTCCCGTGGGCGCGGGGTCGTCGGGGCAGCCCCAGCATTTT
>TRBJ1-1|.|TRBV27|many
CATPRMNTEAFF
TGTGCCACCCCTAGGATGAACACTGAAGCTTTCTTT
>TRBJ2-7|TRBD2|TRBV9|.
CASSVGGGDSYEQYF
TGTGCCAGCAGCGTAGGGGGGGGGGATTCCTACGAGCAGTACTTC
>TRBJ2-7|TRBD2|TRBV20-1|many
CSARRTSGSEQYF
TGCAGTGCTAGACGGACTAGCGGGAGCGAGCAGTACTTC
>TRBJ2-2|.|TRBV12-3/TRBV12-4|many
CASTFTGELFF
TGTGCCAGCACCTTCACCGGGGAGCTGTTTTTT
>TRBJ1-1|.|TRBV28|many
CASSYTEAFF
TGTGCCAGCAGTTACACTGAAGCTTTCTTT
>TRBJ1-1|.|TRBV7-9|.
CASSRPSGGTEAFF
TGTGCCAGCAGCCGTCCTTCTGGTGGCACTGAAGCTTTCTTT
>TRBJ2-7|.|TRBV29-1|few
CSVASSTREQYF
TGCAGCGTTGCTTCCTCGACCCGCGAGCAGTACTTC
>TRBJ1-4|.|TRBV5-1|.
CASSFGQQEKLFF
TGCGCCAGCAGCTTTGGACAACAGGAAAAACTGTTTTTT
>TRBJ2-1|.|TRBV12-3/TRBV12-4|many
CASSPTSHEQFF
TGTGCCAGCAGTCCCACATCTCATGAGCAGTTCTTC
>TRBJ1-4|.|TRBV2|few
CASTNGGEINEKLFF
TGTGCCAGCACAAACGGGGGGGAGATTAATGAAAAACTGTTTTTT
>TRBJ1-2|TRBD1|TRBV28|many
CASSLPGTEVDYGYTF
TGTGCCAGCAGTTTACCCGGGACAGAGGTAGACTATGGCTACACCTTC
>TRBJ2-5|.|TRBV7-2|many
CASSLQGGEETQYF
TGTGCCAGCAGCTTACAGGGGGGGGAGGAGACCCAGTACTTC
>TRBJ2-1|.|TRBV18|.
CASSPNPHNEQFF
TGTGCCAGCTCACCAAACCCCCACAATGAGCAGTTCTTC
>TRBJ2-7|.|TRBV6-2/TRBV6-3|many
CASSYLFVWGSASYEQYF
TGTGCCAGCAGTTATCTTTTCGTCTGGGGCAGTGCCTCCTACGAGCAGTACTTC
>TRBJ2-6|.|TRBV12-3/TRBV12-4|many
CASSSNAGGSGANVLTF
TGTGCCAGCAGTTCTAACGCCGGAGGCTCTGGGGCCAACGTCCTGACTTTC
>TRBJ2-1|TRBD1|TRBV5-1|.
CASSPSPGQGLNEQFF
TGCGCCAGCAGCCCCTCTCCGGGACAGGGGCTCAATGAGCAGTTCTTC
>TRBJ2-7|.|TRBV11-2|many
CASSREGFGYEQYF
TGTGCCAGCAGCCGTGAGGGATTCGGATACGAGCAGTACTTC
>TRBJ1-1|.|TRBV18|many
CASSTGFLNTEAFF
TGTGCCAGCTCAACAGGGTTTCTGAACACTGAAGCTTTCTTT
>TRBJ1-5|.|TRBV19|many
CASSIAWNQPQHF
TGTGCCAGTAGTATTGCGTGGAATCAGCCCCAGCATTTT
>TRBJ2-1|TRBD1|TRBV27|many
CASSLRQGRHEQFF
TGTGCCAGCAGTCTTCGACAGGGGCGGCATGAGCAGTTCTTC